The rows below give T cell receptor beta chains drawn from one sample of a study of blood T cell repertoires in COVID-19. Using immunoSEQ multiplex PCR, the repertoire was profiled, and TCRdb retains in-frame clones only, with some absent. Among about 260,000 clones listed, around 90% were seen once. Material for sequencing was peripheral blood. Source of these receptors: a woman aged 70-85 years with COVID-19, enrolled during active disease. Each CDR3 is given with its conserved first and last residue. A D gene is named only where the DNA matches it firmly. Where a row states a size, it is once, few, many or the class of an expanded clone; other rows omit it.

D gene: TRBD2; V gene: TRBV6-2/TRBV6-3; J gene: TRBJ2-3; clone size: NA; CDR3 DNA: TGTGCCAGCAGTTTAAAGACTAGCGGGAGCACCGATACGCAGTATTTT; CDR3 protein: CASSLKTSGSTDTQYF
D gene: NA; V gene: TRBV18; J gene: TRBJ2-7; clone size: few; CDR3 DNA: TGTGCCAGCTCACCAGAAACAGGGTTTTCCTACGAGCAGTACTTC; CDR3 protein: CASSPETGFSYEQYF
D gene: NA; V gene: TRBV7-2; J gene: TRBJ2-7; clone size: NA; CDR3 DNA: TGTGCCAGCAGCCTACTTCAGGGGGGAAGCTCCTACGAGCAGTACTTC; CDR3 protein: CASSLLQGGSSYEQYF
D gene: TRBD2; V gene: TRBV7-3; J gene: TRBJ2-5; clone size: NA; CDR3 DNA: TGTGCCAGCAGCTTAACTAGCGGGAGCGGAGAGACCCAGTACTTC; CDR3 protein: CASSLTSGSGETQYF
D gene: TRBD1; V gene: TRBV9; J gene: TRBJ2-6; clone size: NA; CDR3 DNA: TGTGCCAGCAGCGTAGGCACAGGGGGCAGTGGGGCCAACGTCCTGACTTTC; CDR3 protein: CASSVGTGGSGANVLTF
D gene: NA; V gene: TRBV20-1; J gene: TRBJ1-1; clone size: NA; CDR3 DNA: TGCAGTGCTTGGACATTCCCCGAAGCTTTCTTT; CDR3 protein: CSAWTFPEAFF
D gene: TRBD1; V gene: TRBV13; J gene: TRBJ1-6; clone size: NA; CDR3 DNA: TGTGCCAGCAGCTTGGGCGGGACAGATAATTCACCCCTCCACTTT; CDR3 protein: CASSLGGTDNSPLHF
D gene: NA; V gene: TRBV14; J gene: TRBJ2-7; clone size: NA; CDR3 DNA: TGTGCCAGCAGCCAAGGCGGGGAGCAGTACTTC; CDR3 protein: CASSQGGEQYF
D gene: TRBD1; V gene: TRBV6-6; J gene: TRBJ1-3; clone size: NA; CDR3 DNA: TGTGCCAGCAGTCTCTCGGGACAGGGGACCTACACTCTAAGAAACACCATATATTTT; CDR3 protein: CASSLSGQGTYTLRNTIYF
D gene: NA; V gene: TRBV30; J gene: TRBJ1-6; clone size: NA; CDR3 DNA: TGTGCCTGGAGTGAGACAGGAAGCTCACCCCTCCACTTT; CDR3 protein: CAWSETGSSPLHF
D gene: TRBD1; V gene: TRBV7-2; J gene: TRBJ2-5; clone size: NA; CDR3 DNA: TGTGCCAGCAGTCGAAAGACCGGGACAGGGGGCCTCCAAGAGACCCAGTACTTC; CDR3 protein: CASSRKTGTGGLQETQYF
D gene: NA; V gene: TRBV7-9; J gene: TRBJ1-1; clone size: NA; CDR3 DNA: TGTGCCAGCAGCTTAGCGGACAGACGCGAAGGGAACACTGAAGCTTTCTTT; CDR3 protein: CASSLADRREGNTEAFF
D gene: TRBD1; V gene: TRBV7-9; J gene: TRBJ1-5; clone size: once; CDR3 DNA: TGTGCCAGCAGCTGGTCAGGGGGCGCCGGCAATCAGCCCCAGCATTTT; CDR3 protein: CASSWSGGAGNQPQHF
D gene: NA; V gene: TRBV27; J gene: TRBJ1-6; clone size: NA; CDR3 DNA: TGTGCCAGCAGTTTCCTGGGGACTGATTCACCCCTCCACTTT; CDR3 protein: CASSFLGTDSPLHF
D gene: NA; V gene: TRBV12-3/TRBV12-4; J gene: TRBJ2-4; clone size: NA; CDR3 DNA: TGTGCCAGCAGTGCCAGCCGGGGCATTCAGTACTTC; CDR3 protein: CASSASRGIQYF
D gene: TRBD1; V gene: TRBV6-6; J gene: TRBJ1-5; clone size: NA; CDR3 DNA: TGTGCCAGCAGTTACTCTGAACAGGGGGCTGGTCAGCCCCAGCATTTT; CDR3 protein: CASSYSEQGAGQPQHF
D gene: NA; V gene: TRBV5-6; J gene: TRBJ1-2; clone size: NA; CDR3 DNA: TGTGCCAGCAGCCCCGACAGGAATAACTATGGCTACACCTTC; CDR3 protein: CASSPDRNNYGYTF
D gene: TRBD2; V gene: TRBV10-3; J gene: TRBJ2-7; clone size: NA; CDR3 DNA: TGTGCCTCAACCGGGACTAGCGGCTCCTACGAGCAGTACTTC; CDR3 protein: CASTGTSGSYEQYF
D gene: TRBD1; V gene: TRBV9; J gene: TRBJ2-7; clone size: NA; CDR3 DNA: TGTGCCAGCAGCCCGGGGACAGGAGCCTACTACGAGCAGTACTTC; CDR3 protein: CASSPGTGAYYEQYF
D gene: TRBD1; V gene: TRBV28; J gene: TRBJ2-7; clone size: few; CDR3 DNA: TGTGCCAGCAGTCCGATGAACAGGGGGCCAAGTCGGGAGCAGTACTTC; CDR3 protein: CASSPMNRGPSREQYF
D gene: NA; V gene: TRBV27; J gene: TRBJ1-6; clone size: NA; CDR3 DNA: TGTGCCAGCAGGCGGAAACCTAATTCACCCCTCCACTTT; CDR3 protein: CASRRKPNSPLHF
D gene: TRBD2; V gene: TRBV19; J gene: TRBJ2-1; clone size: NA; CDR3 DNA: TGTGCCAGTAGTAGACTGTTGCGGGAGCCCTACAATGAGCAGTTCTTC; CDR3 protein: CASSRLLREPYNEQFF
D gene: TRBD1; V gene: TRBV28; J gene: TRBJ2-7; clone size: NA; CDR3 DNA: TGTGCCAGCAGTTCGTCGGACAGGGTGGACGAGCAGTACTTC; CDR3 protein: CASSSSDRVDEQYF
D gene: NA; V gene: TRBV30; J gene: TRBJ1-5; clone size: NA; CDR3 DNA: TGTGCCTGGTCCCCGGGGAAGGAGCCCCAGCATTTT; CDR3 protein: CAWSPGKEPQHF
D gene: TRBD1; V gene: TRBV6-5; J gene: TRBJ1-3; clone size: NA; CDR3 DNA: TGTGCCAGCAAATCCTCGACAGGGATCGGAAACACCATATATTTT; CDR3 protein: CASKSSTGIGNTIYF
D gene: NA; V gene: TRBV11-2; J gene: TRBJ2-1; clone size: NA; CDR3 DNA: TGTGCCAGCAGCGCGCGACTAGTGAGAGTGTCCTACAATGAGCAGTTCTTC; CDR3 protein: CASSARLVRVSYNEQFF
D gene: TRBD1; V gene: TRBV7-3; J gene: TRBJ1-1; clone size: once; CDR3 DNA: TGTGCCAGCAGCTTAAGGGACAGTAACACTGAAGCTTTCTTT; CDR3 protein: CASSLRDSNTEAFF
D gene: TRBD2; V gene: TRBV28; J gene: TRBJ2-5; clone size: NA; CDR3 DNA: TGTGCCAGCAGTCCTAGCGGGAACCAAGAGACCCAGTACTTC; CDR3 protein: CASSPSGNQETQYF
D gene: NA; V gene: TRBV5-1; J gene: TRBJ2-1; clone size: NA; CDR3 DNA: TGCGCCAGCAGCTTGATCTCGGGAAGCGACTACAATGAGCAGTTCTTC; CDR3 protein: CASSLISGSDYNEQFF
D gene: TRBD1; V gene: TRBV5-5; J gene: TRBJ1-4; clone size: NA; CDR3 DNA: TGTGCCAGCAGCTTTTCGGGACAGAATGAAAAACTGTTTTTT; CDR3 protein: CASSFSGQNEKLFF
D gene: TRBD2; V gene: TRBV19; J gene: TRBJ2-7; clone size: once; CDR3 DNA: TGTGCCAGTAGTGTGGCGGGAGGGCCTAACGAGCAGTACTTC; CDR3 protein: CASSVAGGPNEQYF
D gene: NA; V gene: TRBV19; J gene: TRBJ2-5; clone size: NA; CDR3 DNA: TGTGCCAGTAGTAGCGGGGCCGAGACCCAGTACTTC; CDR3 protein: CASSSGAETQYF
D gene: NA; V gene: TRBV21-1; J gene: TRBJ2-7; clone size: NA; CDR3 DNA: TGTGCCAGCGCAAAATTCCGGGCAAAGGAACGGGAGAGGGGCTACGAGCAGTACTTC; CDR3 protein: CASAKFRAKERERGYEQYF
D gene: TRBD2; V gene: TRBV19; J gene: TRBJ2-1; clone size: NA; CDR3 DNA: TGTGCCAGTAGTCCGACTAGCGGGAGTCTTGAGCAGTTCTTC; CDR3 protein: CASSPTSGSLEQFF
D gene: TRBD1; V gene: TRBV6-6; J gene: TRBJ1-5; clone size: NA; CDR3 DNA: TGTGCCAGCAGTCGGACAGGGGATAGCAATCAGCCCCAGCATTTT; CDR3 protein: CASSRTGDSNQPQHF
D gene: TRBD2; V gene: TRBV27; J gene: TRBJ2-7; clone size: once; CDR3 DNA: TGTGCCAGCAGGAATAGCGGGAGGGCCTCCGAGCAGTACTTC; CDR3 protein: CASRNSGRASEQYF
D gene: NA; V gene: TRBV6-2/TRBV6-3; J gene: TRBJ2-1; clone size: NA; CDR3 DNA: TGTGCCAGCAGTTACCTCGGTAGTTATGAGCAGTTCTTC; CDR3 protein: CASSYLGSYEQFF
D gene: NA; V gene: TRBV4-1; J gene: TRBJ1-3; clone size: NA; CDR3 DNA: TGCGCCAGCAGCCAACAGGGAACGGGAAACACCATATATTTT; CDR3 protein: CASSQQGTGNTIYF
D gene: NA; V gene: TRBV3-1/TRBV3-2; J gene: TRBJ1-1; clone size: NA; CDR3 DNA: TGTGCCAGCAGCCAAGCGTCCTTTGAAGCTTTCTTT; CDR3 protein: CASSQASFEAFF
D gene: TRBD2; V gene: TRBV5-1; J gene: TRBJ2-3; clone size: once; CDR3 DNA: TGCGCCAGCAGCTTAAGGACTAGCGGAAGCACAGATACGCAGTATTTT; CDR3 protein: CASSLRTSGSTDTQYF
D gene: NA; V gene: TRBV5-4; J gene: TRBJ1-4; clone size: NA; CDR3 DNA: TGTGCCAGCAGCCCAGGACAGACTACAACTAATGAAAAACTGTTTTTT; CDR3 protein: CASSPGQTTTNEKLFF
D gene: TRBD1; V gene: TRBV2; J gene: TRBJ1-4; clone size: once; CDR3 DNA: TGTGCCAGCAGGGACCGTACAGGGGGTAATGAAAAACTGTTTTTT; CDR3 protein: CASRDRTGGNEKLFF
D gene: TRBD2; V gene: TRBV5-1; J gene: TRBJ2-3; clone size: NA; CDR3 DNA: TGCGCCAGCAGCCAGACTAGCGGGAGAGCAGATACGCAGTATTTT; CDR3 protein: CASSQTSGRADTQYF
D gene: NA; V gene: TRBV18; J gene: TRBJ2-5; clone size: few; CDR3 DNA: TGTGCCAGCTCACCACCGTTCCAGGGGTCTATGGAGACCCAGTACTTC; CDR3 protein: CASSPPFQGSMETQYF
D gene: NA; V gene: TRBV7-2; J gene: TRBJ2-5; clone size: NA; CDR3 DNA: TGTGCCAGCAGCCTAGGACCGGAGTTGGAGACCCAGTACTTC; CDR3 protein: CASSLGPELETQYF
D gene: TRBD2; V gene: TRBV27; J gene: TRBJ2-1; clone size: NA; CDR3 DNA: TGTGCCAGCAGTTTATCCGGCATTCTAGCGGGACCATACAATGAGCAGTTCTTC; CDR3 protein: CASSLSGILAGPYNEQFF
D gene: TRBD1; V gene: TRBV13; J gene: TRBJ2-7; clone size: NA; CDR3 DNA: TGTGCCAGCAGCCAGACGGGACAGGCCTACTCCTACGAGCAGTACTTC; CDR3 protein: CASSQTGQAYSYEQYF
D gene: TRBD1; V gene: TRBV4-2; J gene: TRBJ2-5; clone size: NA; CDR3 DNA: TGTGCCAGCAGCCAAACGACAGGGGTTCAAGAGACCCAGTACTTC; CDR3 protein: CASSQTTGVQETQYF
D gene: TRBD2; V gene: TRBV30; J gene: TRBJ2-3; clone size: NA; CDR3 DNA: TGTGCCTGGAGTGTGGGCGGGAGTTTATTAGATACGCAGTATTTT; CDR3 protein: CAWSVGGSLLDTQYF
D gene: NA; V gene: TRBV15; J gene: TRBJ1-1; clone size: NA; CDR3 DNA: TGTGCCACCAGCAGAGATCCGGGGAGGACTGAAGCTTTCTTT; CDR3 protein: CATSRDPGRTEAFF
D gene: NA; V gene: TRBV5-1; J gene: TRBJ1-1; clone size: NA; CDR3 DNA: TGCGCCAGCAGCCAGGACAACCAGAACACTGAAGCTTTCTTT; CDR3 protein: CASSQDNQNTEAFF
D gene: NA; V gene: TRBV6-4; J gene: TRBJ2-2; clone size: NA; CDR3 DNA: TGTGCCAGCAGTGCTCAGGTTGGCGGGGAGCTGTTTTTT; CDR3 protein: CASSAQVGGELFF
D gene: NA; V gene: TRBV9; J gene: TRBJ2-5; clone size: NA; CDR3 DNA: TGTGCCAGCAGCGTAGCTGGGGGAGCGGGCCAAGAGACCCAGTACTTC; CDR3 protein: CASSVAGGAGQETQYF
D gene: TRBD1; V gene: TRBV7-2; J gene: TRBJ2-1; clone size: once; CDR3 DNA: TGTGCCAGCAGCTCGGGACAGGGGAATGAGCAGTTCTTC; CDR3 protein: CASSSGQGNEQFF
D gene: NA; V gene: TRBV12-2; J gene: TRBJ1-5; clone size: NA; CDR3 DNA: TGTGCAAGTCGCTTGGGTAGGGGACAGCCCCAGCATTTT; CDR3 protein: CASRLGRGQPQHF
D gene: NA; V gene: TRBV11-3; J gene: TRBJ2-7; clone size: NA; CDR3 DNA: TGTGCCAGCAGCTTACAGGGTTACGGCTACGAGCAGTACTTC; CDR3 protein: CASSLQGYGYEQYF
D gene: NA; V gene: TRBV30; J gene: TRBJ2-1; clone size: NA; CDR3 DNA: TGTGCCTGGAGTGTACGGGTAGGCGGGAACAATGAGCAGTTCTTC; CDR3 protein: CAWSVRVGGNNEQFF
D gene: NA; V gene: TRBV2; J gene: TRBJ1-5; clone size: NA; CDR3 DNA: TGTGCCAGCAGAGCCGGGACAATGAGCAATCAGCCCCAGCATTTT; CDR3 protein: CASRAGTMSNQPQHF
D gene: TRBD1; V gene: TRBV10-3; J gene: TRBJ1-1; clone size: NA; CDR3 DNA: TGTGCCATCAGTGTGGAGGGGGCGAATACTGAAGCTTTCTTT; CDR3 protein: CAISVEGANTEAFF